The clone carrying this T cell receptor (beta chain) was seen more than once but under ten times. Its antigen remains unidentified. Both iRepertoire HTBI primers and Arm-PCR of CDR3 regions were used to build the TCR beta libraries. TCRdb ran MiXCR on the multiplex PCR reads and lists one entry per CDR3 protein. The repertoire holds a few hundred thousand distinct CDR3 sequences, with about 20% as singletons. Time point of the sample: persistent/refractory GD, antithyroid drugs over 5 years with positive TRAb. Isolated PBMC RNA provided the starting material for the TCR library. V lost 5 bases and J 0 bases, leaving 4 bases between the germline ends. The germline V gene encodes CDR1 KGHDR and CDR2 SFDVKD. The CDR3 covers 13 residues. The data originate from a study of regulatory T cells in long-lasting Graves disease. Study-level background: Treatment with antithyroid drugs for over 5 years, together with positive TSH receptor antibodies, meant persistent Graves' disease. The study's findings and limits: Persistent disease samples used TRBV28, TRBJ1-2 and TRBJ2-5 preferentially.

The source was peripheral blood mononuclear cells (PBMCs), collected when the disease was refractory, from a patient treated with antithyroid drugs. The origin of this receptor is a female donor with Graves disease. The V call is TRBV24-1, the J call TRBJ1-5; no reliable D call. The chain's CDR3 is CATSVSSNQPQHF. The CDR3 DNA reads TGTGCCACCAGTGTATCTAGCAATCAGCCCCAGCATTTT.